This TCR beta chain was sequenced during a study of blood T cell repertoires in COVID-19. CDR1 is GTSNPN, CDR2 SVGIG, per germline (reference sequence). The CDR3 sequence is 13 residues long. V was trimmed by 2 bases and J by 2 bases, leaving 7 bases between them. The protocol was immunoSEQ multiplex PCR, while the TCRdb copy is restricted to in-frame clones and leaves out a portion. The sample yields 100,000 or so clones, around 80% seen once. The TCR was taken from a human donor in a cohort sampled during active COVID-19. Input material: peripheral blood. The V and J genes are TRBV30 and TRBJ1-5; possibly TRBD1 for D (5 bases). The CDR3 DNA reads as TGTGCCTGGAGTATAGGGGGCAATCAGCCCCAGCATTTT. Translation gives CAWSIGGNQPQHF.